These T cell receptor beta chains were read from a single sample in a study of T cells after yellow fever vaccination. Using its own MiXCR run on the 5' RACE reads, TCRdb lists one record per CDR3 protein. Of 250,000 or so distinct CDR3 sequences in the sample, about 3.5% were seen once. Specimen: PBMCs, collected 15 days after the yellow fever booster vaccination. These receptors all come from a man between 18 and 35 years old who received the YFV17D yellow fever vaccine. CDR3s include the opening cysteine and the closing phenylalanine or tryptophan. Fields, in order: V gene, clone size, D gene, J gene, CDR3 DNA, CDR3 protein. A D gene is named only where the DNA matches it firmly. Clone size appears in some rows only: once, few, many, or a class for an expanded clone.

>TRBV3-1|many|TRBD1|TRBJ2-3
TGTGCCAGCAGCCAAGAATGGGGGACAGGACCAGATACGCAGTATTTT
CASSQEWGTGPDTQYF
>TRBV3-2|many|-|TRBJ1-5
TGTGCCAGCAGCCAAGCTTATACAGGGTCGGGTGTCAATCAGCCCCAGCATTTT
CASSQAYTGSGVNQPQHF
>TRBV5-1|many|-|TRBJ1-2
TGCGCCAGCAGCTACACCGGGACCTTGAACTCCGGCTACACCTTC
CASSYTGTLNSGYTF
>TRBV20-1|many|TRBD1|TRBJ2-3
TGCAGTGCTAGAGTTCAGCAGGGGGCTTGGGGAAATACGCAGTATTTT
CSARVQQGAWGNTQYF
>TRBV10-2|few|TRBD1|TRBJ1-4
TGCGCCAGCAGAGGGGTTCAGGGGGCAACTAATGAAAAACTGTTTTTT
CASRGVQGATNEKLFF
>TRBV7-2|many|TRBD1|TRBJ1-2
TGTGCCAGCAGCACCGGACAGGGAGGGTTAGGCTACACCTTC
CASSTGQGGLGYTF
>TRBV5-1|many|-|TRBJ1-1
TGCGCCAGCTCTTCACAGGGTACGGACACTGAAGCTTTCTTT
CASSSQGTDTEAFF
>TRBV30|many|-|TRBJ1-1
TGTGCCTGGAAGCGGACAGCAAACACTGAAGCTTTCTTT
CAWKRTANTEAFF
>TRBV5-1|many|TRBD1|TRBJ2-2
TGCGCCAGCAGCTTGGGACAGGGAGTCGAAACCGGGGAGCTGTTTTTT
CASSLGQGVETGELFF
>TRBV20-1|many|-|TRBJ1-2
TGCAGTGCTCGAGGGGACCTCGGAGGCTATGGCTACACCTTC
CSARGDLGGYGYTF
>TRBV29-1|many|TRBD2|TRBJ2-2
TGCAGCGTTGGAGGGATCCCAGGACTAGCGGGGGGGCCTTTCACCGGGGAGCTGTTTTTT
CSVGGIPGLAGGPFTGELFF
>TRBV18|-|-|TRBJ1-1
TGTGCCAGCTCACCCATCGTCCCTGAAGCTTTCTTT
CASSPIVPEAFF
>TRBV4-3|-|TRBD2|TRBJ2-1
TGCGCCAGCAGCCAAGGGGCCGGGGGGTGGTCCTACAATGAGCAGTTCTTC
CASSQGAGGWSYNEQFF
>TRBV4-1|many|TRBD2|TRBJ2-3
TGCGCCAGCAGCCAAGAAGGAGGTAGCGGGGGTGCAGATACGCAGTATTTT
CASSQEGGSGGADTQYF
>TRBV6-2/TRBV6-3|-|-|TRBJ2-7
TGTGCCAGCAGTTACCTCGAATCAAACGAGCAGTACTTC
CASSYLESNEQYF
>TRBV9|-|-|TRBJ2-2
TGTGCCAGCAGCGTAGGGACACCGAACACCGGGGAGCTGTTTTTT
CASSVGTPNTGELFF
>TRBV19|few|-|TRBJ1-5
TGTGCCAGTAGGGACGGCTATGGCAATCAGCCCCAGCATTTT
CASRDGYGNQPQHF
>TRBV6-5|many|-|TRBJ1-6
TGTGCCAGCCGCAGTTATAATTCACCCCTCCACTTT
CASRSYNSPLHF
>TRBV27|many|TRBD2|TRBJ2-4
TGTGCCAGCAGTTTATTCGGGCGAGCGGGGGCCGGAGCCAAAAACATTCAGTACTTC
CASSLFGRAGAGAKNIQYF
>TRBV5-1|many|-|TRBJ2-5
TGCGCCAGCAGCCAAGGGTCTGGGGAGACCCAGTACTTC
CASSQGSGETQYF
>TRBV4-3|many|-|TRBJ1-4
TGCGCCAGCAGCCACCGAGGTGCAACTAATGAAAAACTGTTTTTT
CASSHRGATNEKLFF
>TRBV4-3|-|-|TRBJ2-6
TGCGCCAGCAGCGACAGCTCTGGGGCCAACGTCCTGACTTTC
CASSDSSGANVLTF
>TRBV7-2|many|-|TRBJ2-5
TGTGCCAGCAGCCCCGCGGGCGCCGGGACCCAGTACTTC
CASSPAGAGTQYF
>TRBV5-1|many|-|TRBJ2-5
TGCGCCAGCAGCTTGGAAACTAAAGAGACCCAGTACTTC
CASSLETKETQYF
>TRBV4-3|many|TRBD1|TRBJ2-3
TGCGCCAGCAGCCAAGAGGTCCCGACAGGGGGCTTGGTAGATACGCAGTATTTT
CASSQEVPTGGLVDTQYF
>TRBV29-1|many|-|TRBJ2-1
TGCAGCGTTGATGGGGCTCAACCAACTTACAATGAGCAGTTCTTC
CSVDGAQPTYNEQFF
>TRBV4-1|many|-|TRBJ1-5
TGCGCCAGCAGCCAAGATGTCGGTGGGGATCAGCCCCAGCATTTT
CASSQDVGGDQPQHF
>TRBV7-2|many|TRBD1|TRBJ2-2
TGTGCCAGCAGCCGGGACAGGGACACCGGGGAGCTGTTTTTT
CASSRDRDTGELFF
>TRBV12-3/TRBV12-4|many|-|TRBJ1-2
TGTGCCAGCAGTTTACGGGACGCAGCAAACTATGGCTACACCTTC
CASSLRDAANYGYTF
>TRBV5-1|many|TRBD1|TRBJ2-3
TGCGCCAGCAGCTCGCGTGGAAAACAGGGGATCACAGATACGCAGTATTTT
CASSSRGKQGITDTQYF
>TRBV4-3|many|TRBD2|TRBJ2-5
TGCGCCAGCAGCCACCTCAACGAAGCGGGGGGAGTAGAGACCCAGTACTTC
CASSHLNEAGGVETQYF
>TRBV4-1|many|-|TRBJ2-7
TGCGCCAGCAGCCAAGATCACCGGGTCTACGAGCAGTACTTC
CASSQDHRVYEQYF
>TRBV20-1|many|TRBD1|TRBJ1-1
TGCAGTGCTCCCGCCACAGGGGTGTACACTGAAGCTTTCTTT
CSAPATGVYTEAFF
>TRBV5-6|many|-|TRBJ1-1
TGTGCCAGCAGTGTCGGACGTGAAGCTTTCTTT
CASSVGREAFF
>TRBV20-1|many|-|TRBJ1-5
TGCAGTGTCAGGCATGGCAATCAGCCCCAGCATTTT
CSVRHGNQPQHF
>TRBV6-1|few|-|TRBJ2-7
TGTGCCAGCAGGGCCCAGGGGAGCTACGAGCAGTACTTC
CASRAQGSYEQYF
>TRBV4-3|few|-|TRBJ2-1
TGCGCCAGCAGCCAAGATATTGCGCCACACACCTACAATGAGCAGTTCTTC
CASSQDIAPHTYNEQFF
>TRBV20-1|many|TRBD2|TRBJ2-1
TGCAGTGCTATTGGGCTAGCGGGGGGCGACAATGAGCAGTTCTTC
CSAIGLAGGDNEQFF
>TRBV20-1|many|TRBD1|TRBJ1-5
TGCAGTGCTAGAGGGACAGGGGATCAGCCCCAGCATTTT
CSARGTGDQPQHF
>TRBV4-2|many|TRBD2|TRBJ2-7
TGTGCCAGCAGCCAAGGTCTAGCGGGTGCCGAGCAGTACTTC
CASSQGLAGAEQYF
>TRBV5-1|-|TRBD1|TRBJ2-5
TGCGCCAGCAGCTTAGGGACAGTGGTACAAGAGACCCAGTACTTC
CASSLGTVVQETQYF
>TRBV3-1|many|TRBD2|TRBJ2-5
TGTGCCAGCAGCACGCGGGGGGGGCAAGAGACCCAGTACTTC
CASSTRGGQETQYF
>TRBV7-3|-|-|TRBJ1-1
TGTGCCAGCAGCCCCCGGAGGGGTGAATGGACTGAAGCTTTCTTT
CASSPRRGEWTEAFF
>TRBV19|many|-|TRBJ1-2
TGTGCCAGTACCACCGACGGCAACTATGGCTACACCTTC
CASTTDGNYGYTF
>TRBV6-1|-|TRBD2|TRBJ2-3
TGTGCCAGCAGTGTAGCGGGTCGGGCCACAGATACGCAGTATTTT
CASSVAGRATDTQYF
>TRBV10-3|many|TRBD1|TRBJ1-1
TGTGCCATCAGTGAGCGGGCAGGGGGGGCTCAGAACACTGAAGCTTTCTTT
CAISERAGGAQNTEAFF
>TRBV5-1|many|TRBD2|TRBJ2-5
TGCGCCAGCACCCGGGTTAGCGGGGAAGAGACCCAGTACTTC
CASTRVSGEETQYF
>TRBV5-1|few|TRBD1|TRBJ1-3
TGCGCCAGCAGCGCAGCAAGGACAGGAGGAAACACCATATATTTT
CASSAARTGGNTIYF
>TRBV18|many|-|TRBJ2-3
TGTGCCAGCTCACCACGGGCTAGCGTGGCAGATACGCAGTATTTT
CASSPRASVADTQYF